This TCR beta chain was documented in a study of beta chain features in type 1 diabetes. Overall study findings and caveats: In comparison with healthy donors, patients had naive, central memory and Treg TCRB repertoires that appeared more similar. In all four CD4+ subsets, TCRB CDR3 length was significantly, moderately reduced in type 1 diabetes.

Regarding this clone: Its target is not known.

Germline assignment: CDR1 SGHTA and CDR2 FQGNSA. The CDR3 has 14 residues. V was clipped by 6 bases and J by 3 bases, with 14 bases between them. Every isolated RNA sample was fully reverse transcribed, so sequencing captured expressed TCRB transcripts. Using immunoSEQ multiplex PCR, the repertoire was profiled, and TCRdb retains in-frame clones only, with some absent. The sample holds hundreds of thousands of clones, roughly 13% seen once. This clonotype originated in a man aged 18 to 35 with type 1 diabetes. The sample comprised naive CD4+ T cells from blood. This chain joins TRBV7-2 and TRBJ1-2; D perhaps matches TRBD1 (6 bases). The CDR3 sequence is CASRRTGIDYGYTF. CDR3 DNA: TGTGCCAGCAGGCGCACAGGGATAGACTATGGCTACACCTTC.